Listed below are T cell receptor beta chains from one sample, sequenced in a study of OX40 agonist ivuxolimab in advanced cancers. Clones were sequenced by immunoSEQ multiplex PCR, and TCRdb holds only the in-frame ones, with some missing. This sample has about 38,000 clones, with around four fifths found just once. Sequenced here: CD4+ or CD8+ T cells sorted from blood, sampled in a trial of the OX40 agonist ivuxolimab. All receptors derive from an adult with an advanced solid tumor such as melanoma, head and neck, liver or kidney cancer. Both conserved end residues are part of each CDR3. D genes are given only for firm matches. Some rows have no size entry. The others give once, few or many, or a class for an expanded clone.

cdr3_length	d_call	v_call	clone_size	j_call	cdr3_aa	cdr3_nt
14	-	TRBV2	-	TRBJ1-3	CASSEALAGNTIYF	TGTGCCAGCAGTGAAGCGCTAGCTGGAAACACCATATATTTT
14	TRBD1	TRBV7-3	-	TRBJ2-3	CASSRTGGTDTQYF	TGTGCCAGCAGTAGGACAGGGGGCACAGATACGCAGTATTTT
14	TRBD2	TRBV5-1	once	TRBJ2-7	CASSVTSGSYEQYF	TGCGCCAGCAGCGTTACTAGCGGATCCTACGAGCAGTACTTC
16	TRBD1	TRBV30	once	TRBJ1-2	CAWSVNRAGTGSGYTF	TGTGCCTGGAGTGTAAATCGGGCCGGGACAGGCTCTGGCTACACCTTC
17	TRBD1	TRBV5-1	-	TRBJ2-7	CASSPGTGGALGYEQYF	TGCGCCAGCAGTCCCGGGACAGGGGGCGCTCTCGGCTACGAGCAGTACTTC
11	-	TRBV28	-	TRBJ1-3	CASSNTGNIYF	TGTGCCAGCAGCAACACCGGGAACATATATTTT
13	-	TRBV2	-	TRBJ1-1	CASNQEVPFEAFF	TGTGCCAGCAATCAAGAGGTCCCCTTTGAAGCTTTCTTT
15	-	TRBV30	few	TRBJ1-5	CAWSKRGYSNQPQHF	TGTGCCTGGAGTAAGAGGGGTTATTCCAATCAGCCCCAGCATTTT
15	-	TRBV11-3	once	TRBJ2-1	CASSLVQSGTNEQFF	TGTGCCAGCAGCTTAGTTCAATCAGGGACCAATGAGCAGTTCTTC
15	-	TRBV27	-	TRBJ2-4	CASSTGGGAKNIQYF	TGTGCCAGCAGTACAGGGGGGGGCGCCAAAAACATTCAGTACTTC
15	-	TRBV18	-	TRBJ1-5	CASSPTGSWDQPQHF	TGTGCCAGCTCACCTACAGGGTCGTGGGATCAGCCCCAGCATTTT
16	TRBD2	TRBV18	-	TRBJ2-2	CASSPPSGRGTGELFF	TGTGCCAGCTCACCACCGAGCGGGAGAGGAACCGGGGAGCTGTTTTTT
14	-	TRBV6-5	-	TRBJ2-1	CASIVDSTYNEQFF	TGTGCCAGCATAGTCGACTCTACCTACAATGAGCAGTTCTTC
16	TRBD2	TRBV11-2	-	TRBJ2-1	CASSLARGLAGVEQFF	TGTGCCAGCAGCTTAGCTAGGGGACTAGCGGGTGTTGAGCAGTTCTTC
14	-	TRBV18	-	TRBJ2-7	CASSLQGTGYEQYF	TGTGCCAGCTCACTCCAAGGAACAGGCTACGAGCAGTACTTC
14	-	TRBV5-1	once	TRBJ1-1	CASSLDRAGTEAFF	TGCGCCAGCAGCTTGGACAGGGCGGGCACTGAAGCTTTCTTT
17	TRBD2	TRBV7-9	-	TRBJ2-1	CASSFGRLAGVRNEQFF	TGTGCCAGCAGCTTTGGGCGACTAGCGGGAGTTAGGAATGAGCAGTTCTTC
14	TRBD1	TRBV10-3	-	TRBJ2-2	CAISGTGGSGELFF	TGTGCCATCAGTGGGACAGGGGGTTCCGGGGAGCTGTTTTTT
15	-	TRBV5-1	few	TRBJ1-1	CASSKGDGSNTEAFF	TGCGCCAGCAGCAAAGGGGACGGGTCGAACACTGAAGCTTTCTTT
15	-	TRBV6-6	few	TRBJ1-1	CASSYRTAGVTEAFF	TGTGCCAGCAGTTATAGGACGGCGGGGGTCACTGAAGCTTTCTTT
15	TRBD1	TRBV5-1	-	TRBJ1-1	CASSGRTGGGTEAFF	TGCGCCAGCAGCGGACGGACAGGGGGCGGCACTGAAGCTTTCTTT
14	-	TRBV2	once	TRBJ2-1	CASNREWGVDEQFF	TGTGCCAGCAACAGGGAGTGGGGGGTGGATGAGCAGTTCTTC
12	-	TRBV30	-	TRBJ1-1	CAWSVSATEAFF	TGTGCCTGGAGTGTGTCAGCCACTGAAGCTTTCTTT
13	-	TRBV18	-	TRBJ1-1	CASSPPSRDDAFF	TGTGCCAGCTCACCACCGAGCCGGGACGACGCTTTCTTT
13	-	TRBV6-5	once	TRBJ1-5	CASSLDRNQPQHF	TGTGCCAGCAGTTTGGACAGAAATCAGCCCCAGCATTTT